The TCR beta chain under discussion was sequenced for a study of blood T cells in healthy people across ages. With 0 bases removed from V and 0 bases from J, the gap between germline ends came to 9 bases. The CDR3 has 15 amino acids. CDR1 and CDR2 from the germline V gene are MNHEY and SVGAGI. For the second PCR, which ran for 7 to 11 cycles, a sample-barcoded 5' primer and a J-beta primer mix were used. Each CDR3 protein is one row after TCRdb ran MiXCR on the 5' RACE reads. Of approximately 800,000 distinct CDR3 sequences in the sample, approximately 67% were seen once. As to this clonotype: Its antigen is as yet unknown.

Each donor was a healthy Caucasian individual from Russia, aged about 6 to 95. The study, taken as a whole, reports: Roughly linear declines in TCR beta diversity per million T cells occurred with age. With unsorted PBMCs, a conclusive comparison of naive versus antigen-experienced cells was not possible.

The sequencing sample was made of blood. The source of this sequence is a man between 25 and 39 years old in good health. V is TRBV6-5 and J is TRBJ2-7; D gene unclear. CDR3 in amino acids: CASSYSPDNSYEQYF. The CDR3 DNA follows: TGTGCCAGCAGTTACTCGCCGGATAACTCCTACGAGCAGTACTTC.